One TCR beta chain is described in this entry. Antigen: not known. This clone may be a read error of a much larger clone one base away. Researchers took RNA transcripts and amplified the TCR beta CDR3 regions from them. TCR CDR3 underwent first-round RT-PCR with the HTBI primer set. TCRdb processed the multiplex PCR reads anew with MiXCR; each CDR3 protein has one entry. The repertoire holds roughly 280,000 distinct CDR3 sequences, with 22% as singletons. The sample is drawn from a study of T cells in Graves' hyperthyroidism and ophthalmopathy. Findings of the study overall: Researchers report that a 13 V-J model separated ophthalmopathy from stable hyperthyroidism.

This CDR3 contains 15 residues. Germline values: CDR1 SEHNR, CDR2 FQNEAQ (reference sequence). Orbital computed tomography, thyroid ultrasound, serum thyroxine and TRAb, and clinical symptoms together informed the diagnoses. The sequenced material came from blood. The sequence derives from a man aged 30-40 years with Graves' ophthalmopathy. V usage is TRBV7-9 and J usage is TRBJ2-7; 7 nucleotides line up with TRBD1. The CDR3 reads CSSSRSGTAYYEQYF. In DNA, the CDR3 is TGTTCCAGCAGCCGTTCCGGGACAGCCTACTACGAGCAGTACTTC. Drawing the rest from reference TRBV7-9 and TRBJ2-7, the complete variable domain is DTGVSQNPRHKITKRGQNVTFRCDPISEHNRLYWYRQTLGQGPEFLTYFQNEAQLEKSRLLSDRFSAERPKGSFSTLEIQRTEQGDSAMYLCSSSRSGTAYYEQYFGPGTRLTVT.